The 10 T cell receptor beta chains reported below all come from one sample, sequenced in a study of T cell repertoires in cytomegalovirus infection. A single record per CDR3 protein comes from TCRdb applying MiXCR to the reads. The table shows just over 300,000 distinct CDR3 sequences, with roughly 17% occurring only once. Sequenced input: PBMCs. These receptors were collected from a human donor in good health (CMV status not recorded). Some clones in this sample may be carry-over from other donors' samples.

This clonotype came up many times. The chain has TRBV6-1 and TRBJ1-4; tentatively, D is TRBD1 (6 bases). The germline V and J ends were trimmed by 5 bases and 11 bases, with 15 bases remaining between them. From germline, CDR1 is MNHNS and CDR2 SASEGT. This CDR3 is built from 13 residues. The CDR3 loop is CASSRTPGEKLFF. DNA of the CDR3: TGTGCCAGCAGTCGCACACCAGGGGAGAAACTGTTTTTT.

The sample holds a few counts of this clonotype. The chain combines TRBV7-4 with TRBJ1-1; the D is unclear. The CDR3 has 18 residues. Germline V gives CDR1 SGHVT, CDR2 SQSDAQ. Trimming took off 0 bases at V and 0 bases at J, with 17 bases between the two ends. CDR3 residues: CASSLAKLSVTVNTEAFF. CDR3 sequence (DNA): TGTGCCAGCAGCTTAGCGAAGTTATCGGTAACCGTGAACACTGAAGCTTTCTTT.

This clonotype was observed a handful of times. J is TRBJ1-2 and V is TRBV7-2; TRBD1 matches 8 bases. The V and J ends lost 1 base and 4 bases, in that order; junction bases with no gene match: 5. The CDR3 covers 15 residues. Germline V gives CDR1 SGHTA, CDR2 FQGNSA. In DNA, the CDR3 is TGTGCCAGCAGCTTAGTCAGGGGGCCATCCTATGGCTACACCTTC. It encodes CASSLVRGPSYGYTF.

This clonotype has only a few counts. The rearrangement links TRBV20-1 to TRBJ1-4; 9 positions agree with TRBD1. The V segment lost 3 bases and the J segment 0 bases; nucleotides outside the gene matches: 17. In germline, CDR1 is DFQATT, CDR2 SNEGSKA (reference sequence). This CDR3 has 20 residues. CDR3 sequence: CSARPTGGQGYFATNEKLFF. The CDR3 coding sequence is TGCAGTGCTAGGCCAACCGGGGGACAGGGATACTTTGCAACTAATGAAAAACTGTTTTTT.

This clonotype was seen many times. This chain links TRBV12-3 or TRBV12-4 with TRBJ1-5; tentative D call: TRBD1 (6 bases). Trimming took off 5 bases at V and 0 bases at J, with 17 bases between the two ends. The CDR3 sequence is 17 residues long. As DNA, the CDR3 is TGTGCCAGCAGTGGTTGGGGGCCGCGATATAGCAATCAGCCCCAGCATTTT. It specifies CASSGWGPRYSNQPQHF.

A few counts support this clonotype. The chain links TRBV5-4 to TRBJ2-7; D is perhaps TRBD1 (5 bases). The V end lost 5 bases, the J end lost 3 bases, and 15 bases lay between the germline ends. Germline V gives CDR1 SGHNT, CDR2 YYREEE (reference sequence). The CDR3 is 14 amino acids. For the CDR3, the DNA is TGTGCCAGCAGAATGGACATATCGCGCTACGAGCAGTACTTC. Protein product: CASRMDISRYEQYF.

This clonotype was observed a few times. This chain connects TRBV11-2 to TRBJ2-3; 12 bases align to TRBD2. CDR3 length equals 16 residues. Losses at the gene ends were 5 bases for V and 1 base for J; bases not matched to a gene: 4. Germline CDR1 reads SGHAT; CDR2 reads FQNNGV. The chain's CDR3 is CASSARLAGGTDTQYF. CDR3 nucleotides: TGTGCCAGCAGCGCCCGACTAGCGGGGGGCACAGATACGCAGTATTTT. The whole variable domain, remainder taken from reference TRBV11-2 and TRBJ2-3, is EAGVAQSPRYKIIEKRQSVAFWCNPISGHATLYWYQQILGQGPKLLIQFQNNGVVDDSQLPKDRFSAERLKGVDSTLKIQPAKLEDSAVYLCASSARLAGGTDTQYFGPGTRLTVL.

This clonotype has a handful of counts. This CDR3 is CASSIDGGRQSSEQYF. In DNA form, the CDR3 reads TGTGCCAGTAGTATCGACGGGGGTAGGCAATCCAGCGAGCAGTACTTC. This chain connects TRBV19 to TRBJ2-7, with D tentatively TRBD2 (6 bases). The V gene's germline CDR1 is LNHDA and CDR2 SQIVND (reference sequence). V shed 3 bases and J shed 6 bases, with 21 bases lying between them. The CDR3 runs to 16 residues.

The chain carries TRBV2 and TRBJ1-4; possibly TRBD1 for D (5 bases). Trimming stripped 6 bases from V and 8 bases from J, with 19 bases between. From germline, CDR1 is SNHLY and CDR2 FYNNEI. This CDR3 has 15 residues. The CDR3 is CASSEIEGTLEKLFF. Here the CDR3 DNA reads TGTGCCAGCAGCGAGATTGAAGGGACCCTAGAAAAACTGTTTTTT. Supplemented by reference TRBV2 and TRBJ1-4, the full variable domain reads EPEVTQTPSHQVTQMGQEVILRCVPISNHLYFYWYRQILGQKVEFLVSFYNNEISEKSEIFDDQFSVERPDGSNFTLKIRSTKLEDSAMYFCASSEIEGTLEKLFFGSGTQLSVL.

The table lists this clonotype with a few counts. CDR3 in amino acids: CASSPTTGAFYEQYF. For the CDR3, the DNA is TGTGCCAGCAGCCCAACAACAGGGGCCTTCTACGAGCAGTACTTC. The rearrangement uses TRBV7-9 and TRBJ2-7; TRBD1 matches 7 bases. CDR1 and CDR2 from the germline V gene are SEHNR and FQNEAQ (reference sequence). V shed 5 bases, J shed 3 bases, and the junction held 10 bases outside the gene matches. The CDR3 loop spans 15 amino acids.